This entry lists 30 T cell receptor beta chains sequenced from one sample in a study of T cell responses to AZD1222 COVID-19 vaccine (dated by TCRdb to about 2021). The meaning of the sample's time point label: baseline before first vaccination. Library preparation used the immunoSEQ multiplex PCR assay. TCRdb carries this immuneACCESS record with in-frame sequences only. Its versions omit some clonotypes, under half of them owing to an unresolved V gene in the studies checked, with the rest unexplained. In this sample the table shows approximately 99,000 clones, roughly 85% of which occur a single time. The top ten clonotypes cover about 3% of the sample. Sequences were derived from peripheral blood, sampled on day 0 of AZD1222 vaccination. The receptor set was obtained from an adult in good health.

DNA of the CDR3: TGTGCCAGCAGCCTTATATACGGAGGGATCTACGAGCAGTACTTC. It translates to CASSLIYGGIYEQYF. The chain carries TRBV5-5 and TRBJ2-7, with a tentative D call TRBD2 (6 bases). The V and J ends lost 4 bases and 3 bases respectively, with 17 bases between them. The CDR3 is made up of 15 amino acids. Germline-derived CDR1 and CDR2 are SGHKS and YYEKEE (reference sequence).

The chain employs TRBV27 and TRBJ1-5; D is ambiguous. V dropped 4 bases and J dropped 6 bases, with 10 bases sitting between them. The CDR3 sequence is 13 residues long. The V gene's germline CDR1 is MNHEY and CDR2 SMNVEV (reference sequence). The CDR3 DNA sequence: TGTGCCAGCAGTTCCGGTACGGGTCAGCCCCAGCATTTT. Its protein product is CASSSGTGQPQHF.

The chain employs TRBV6-5 and TRBJ2-1; D ambiguous. The CDR3 covers 11 residues. Germline V lookup: CDR1 MNHEY, CDR2 SVGAGI. Between the trimmed V and J ends, which lost 2 bases and 5 bases, there was a span of 1 base. The DNA for the CDR3 is TGTGCCAGCAGTTACCACAATGAGCAGTTCTTC. It codes for CASSYHNEQFF.

The chain combines TRBV4-3 with TRBJ2-2; D call uncertain. The V gene's germline CDR1 is LGHNA and CDR2 YSLEER. Trimming removed 3 bases at V and 0 bases at J, with 11 bases between. The CDR3 loop spans 16 amino acids. The CDR3 sequence: CASSQVTPPNTGELFF. CDR3 bases: TGCGCCAGCAGCCAGGTCACCCCTCCGAACACCGGGGAGCTGTTTTTT.

This chain connects TRBV7-9 to TRBJ2-1, with 7 positions matching TRBD1. The length of the CDR3 is 15 residues. CDR1 is SEHNR and CDR2 is FQNEAQ in the germline V gene (reference sequence). The J segment lost 4 bases and the V segment lost 4 bases, leaving 7 bases of the junction unmatched. CDR3 protein: CASSSRGRPYNEQFF. CDR3 coding DNA: TGTGCCAGCAGCTCCAGGGGGAGACCTTACAATGAGCAGTTCTTC.

V is TRBV27 and J is TRBJ2-7; TRBD1 aligns across 7 bases. This CDR3 has 17 residues. V trimming: 0 bases; J trimming: 0 bases; junction bases outside the gene matches: 8. Germline V gene lookup returns CDR1 MNHEY and CDR2 SMNVEV (reference sequence). CDR3 in amino acids: CASSLSETGKSSYEQYV. The CDR3 DNA sequence: TGTGCCAGCAGTTTATCCGAGACAGGGAAGAGCTCCTACGAGCAGTACGTC.

The V call is TRBV19, the J call TRBJ1-6, with 8 nucleotides matching TRBD1. Germline lookup yields CDR1 LNHDA and CDR2 SQIVND (reference sequence). V trimming: 8 bases; J trimming: 7 bases; junction bases outside the gene matches: 10. CDR3 length: 15 residues. CDR3 DNA: TGTGCCAGTCTCCCTGACGGACAGGGAAATTCACCCCTCCACTTT. This sequence encodes CASLPDGQGNSPLHF.

This rearrangement joins TRBV18 to TRBJ1-5; the D is unclear. Trimming left V 6 bases short and J 0 bases short, with 9 bases between. Germline CDR1 and CDR2: KGHSH and LQKENI. The CDR3 sequence is 14 residues long. The CDR3 spells CASSPTLSNQPQHF. Here the CDR3 DNA reads TGTGCCAGCTCCCCCACCCTTAGCAATCAGCCCCAGCATTTT. Full variable domain (missing parts from reference TRBV18 and TRBJ1-5): NAGVMQNPRHLVRRRGQEARLRCSPMKGHSHVYWYRQLPEEGLKFMVYLQKENIIDESGMPKERFSAEFPKEGPSILRIQQVVRGDSAAYFCASSPTLSNQPQHFGDGTRLSIL.

The chain combines TRBV6-1 with TRBJ2-1, with 7 bases lining up with TRBD2. Per the germline V gene, CDR1 is MNHNS and CDR2 is SASEGT. The CDR3 sequence is 15 residues long. Trimming removed 2 bases from V and 4 bases from J; junction bases left unmatched: 5. CDR3 amino acids: CASSEWAGVYNEQFF. CDR3 bases: TGTGCCAGCAGTGAATGGGCGGGAGTATACAATGAGCAGTTCTTC.

Comment on this clone: In the same sample, other DNA sequences code for this CDR3. V is TRBV2 and J is TRBJ1-2; 7 bases match TRBD1. The V gene's germline CDR1 is SNHLY and CDR2 FYNNEI. The ends lost 7 bases at V and 2 bases at J; junction bases unmatched: 7. The CDR3 has 14 residues. Here the CDR3 reads CASTRQGANYGYTF. CDR3 sequence (DNA): TGTGCCAGCACCCGACAGGGTGCGAACTATGGCTACACCTTC.

J is TRBJ1-1 and V is TRBV19; possibly TRBD1 for D (6 bases). V was pared by 4 bases and J by 0 bases, with 18 bases between. Germline-derived CDR1 and CDR2 are LNHDA and SQIVND (reference sequence). CDR3 size: 17 residues. The CDR3 coding sequence is TGTGCCAGTAGTAGCAGGGGCATCGGTAACATGAACACTGAAGCTTTCTTT. This codes for CASSSRGIGNMNTEAFF.

V is TRBV6-5 and J is TRBJ2-1; D is unclear. This CDR3 region has 14 residues. Germline-derived CDR1 and CDR2 are MNHEY and SVGAGI. V was trimmed by 0 bases and J by 10 bases, leaving 13 bases between them. The CDR3 DNA is TGTGCCAGCAGTTACTCCAAAGCCAAAAGGGAGCAGTTCTTC. Translating it yields CASSYSKAKREQFF.

This sequence joins TRBV29-1 and TRBJ1-2, with no clear D. The V gene's germline CDR1 is SQVTM and CDR2 ANQGSEA. V lost 4 bases, J lost 8 bases, and 17 bases lay in between. The CDR3 runs to 13 residues. CDR3 DNA: TGCAGCGTTGTTGGTCGGACGCAGAGGGGCTACACCTTC. Translating it yields CSVVGRTQRGYTF. Looking up the rest from reference TRBV29-1 and TRBJ1-2 gives the full variable domain: SAVISQKPSRDICQRGTSLTIQCQVDSQVTMMFWYRQQPGQSLTLIATANQGSEATYESGFVIDKFPISRPNLTFSTLTVSNMSPEDSSIYLCSVVGRTQRGYTFGSGTRLTVV.

The genes are TRBV29-1 and TRBJ1-1; D might be TRBD1 (6 bases). The CDR3 runs 15 residues. V lost 7 bases and J 0 bases, leaving 18 bases between the germline ends. The V gene's germline CDR1 is SQVTM and CDR2 ANQGSEA. Here the CDR3 DNA reads TGCAGCGCCACACCCCTGGGGGGGCTGAACACTGAAGCTTTCTTT. Its translation is CSATPLGGLNTEAFF.

The V gene is TRBV18, the J gene TRBJ2-6, with D tentatively TRBD2 (6 bases). Germline CDR1 reads KGHSH; CDR2 reads LQKENI. The CDR3 is made up of 16 amino acids. The V end was cut by 4 bases, the J end by 2 bases, with 12 bases between. CDR3 nucleotide sequence: TGTGCCAGCTCACAAGAGGGAGGCACTGGGGCCAACGTCCTGACTTTC. It specifies CASSQEGGTGANVLTF.

This clone was recorded only once. The V gene is TRBV18, the J gene TRBJ2-2, with D possibly being TRBD1 (5 bases). From germline, CDR1 is KGHSH and CDR2 LQKENI. The CDR3 covers 14 residues. The germline V and J ends were trimmed by 6 bases and 7 bases, with 15 bases remaining between them. CDR3 in amino acids: CASSQATDLGELFF. CDR3 in DNA: TGTGCCAGCTCCCAGGCGACAGACCTCGGGGAGCTGTTTTTT.

The chain uses TRBV3-1 (or the pseudogene TRBV3-2) and TRBJ2-3; 7 bases fit TRBD1. Germline V gene sequence: CDR1 LGHDT, CDR2 YNNKEL (reference sequence). The CDR3 contains 15 residues. V dropped 3 bases and J dropped 2; count of bases not matched to a gene: 5. CDR3 coding DNA: TGTGCCAGCAGCCAGCCAGGGGGTCACACAGATACGCAGTATTTT. It translates to CASSQPGGHTDTQYF.

There are a few counts of this clone. This CDR3 is missing its conserved last phenylalanine or tryptophan, likely due to a read error. The DNA is omitted, as the CDR3 cannot be located on it reliably, and the CDR3 follows TCRdb's listing. This chain uses TRBV12-2 with TRBJ1-1. TRBV12-2 is listed as a pseudogene. The CDR3 spans 9 amino acids, including both terminal residues. The CDR3 region is CASRNGPCM.

The V call is TRBV10-3, the J call TRBJ2-2, with 7 bases that match TRBD2. The CDR3 has 16 amino acids. With 2 bases clipped from V and 0 bases from J, the junction kept 3 bases outside the gene matches. CDR1 is ENHRY, CDR2 SYGVKD, per germline. CDR3 sequence (DNA): TGTGCCATCAGTGAGCATGGGGGGGCGAACACCGGGGAGCTGTTTTTT. The encoded protein is CAISEHGGANTGELFF.

V gene TRBV5-6 combines with J gene TRBJ2-5; 8 bases fit TRBD2. CDR1 is SGHDT, CDR2 YYEEEE, per germline. Trimming took 4 bases from V and 6 from J; bases not matched to a gene: 11. CDR3 length equals 15 residues. The CDR3 bases are TGTGCCAGCAGCGACGGACTAGCTCGAGGGAAGACCCAGTACTTC. Translating it yields CASSDGLARGKTQYF.

This clone has just one count. This chain connects TRBV6-6 to TRBJ2-4, with 7 bases fitting TRBD1. This CDR3 has 14 residues. Trimming removed 2 bases from V and 10 bases from J; junction bases left unmatched: 8. Germline CDR1 and CDR2: MNHNY and SVGAGI (reference sequence). In nucleotides, the CDR3 is TGTGCCAGCAGTTACCCGGGACAGATCCTAATTCAGTACTTC. This sequence encodes CASSYPGQILIQYF.

The chain links TRBV27 to TRBJ1-2; 10 nucleotides align to TRBD1. V was clipped by 3 bases and J by 1 base; unmatched bases: 5. The CDR3 is 16 amino acids. Germline CDR1 reads MNHEY; CDR2 reads SMNVEV (reference sequence). The CDR3: CASSFTGTGVNYGYTF. CDR3 in DNA: TGTGCCAGCAGTTTTACCGGGACAGGGGTTAACTATGGCTACACCTTC.

V usage is TRBV18 and J usage is TRBJ2-7; TRBD1 agrees at 9 bases. Germline assignment: CDR1 KGHSH and CDR2 LQKENI. The CDR3 has 14 amino acids. V gave up 0 bases and J gave up 4 bases; unmatched junction bases: 1. This CDR3 reads CASSPPGQGYEQYF. CDR3 nucleotides: TGTGCCAGCTCACCACCGGGACAGGGTTACGAGCAGTACTTC.

This rearrangement joins TRBV9 to TRBJ1-1; no clear D. Trimming took 2 bases from V and 3 from J, leaving 8 bases between them. The CDR3 loop spans 13 amino acids. The V gene's germline CDR1 is SGDLS and CDR2 YYNGEE. The CDR3 nucleotides are TGTGCCAGCAGCGTTCGGTCTCACACTGAAGCTTTCTTT. This sequence encodes CASSVRSHTEAFF. Full variable domain (remainder filled in from reference TRBV9 and TRBJ1-1): DSGVTQTPKHLITATGQRVTLRCSPRSGDLSVYWYQQSLDQGLQFLIQYYNGEERAKGNILERFSAQQFPDLHSELNLSSLELGDSALYFCASSVRSHTEAFFGQGTRLTVV.

The CDR3 bases are TGTGCCAGCAGCCTGGGGGGGGCTTATCAGCCCCAGCATTTT. It specifies CASSLGGAYQPQHF. This chain links TRBV5-5 with TRBJ1-5; TRBD1 is a possible D gene (6 bases). The CDR3 loop spans 14 amino acids. V was pared by 4 bases and J by 5 bases, with 13 bases between. Germline V CDR1 and CDR2: SGHKS, YYEKEE (reference sequence).

This rearrangement joins TRBV19 to TRBJ2-5; D perhaps matches TRBD1 (5 bases). Germline assignment: CDR1 LNHDA and CDR2 SQIVND (reference sequence). The CDR3 has 14 residues. The germline V and J ends were trimmed by 5 bases and 4 bases, with 14 bases remaining between them. This chain's CDR3 is CASSLGPGGETQYF. CDR3 sequence (DNA): TGTGCCAGTAGTCTGGGGCCGGGCGGAGAGACCCAGTACTTC.

The chain has TRBV25-1 and TRBJ2-1, with 9 nucleotides matching TRBD1. CDR3 length equals 16 residues. Germline V lookup: CDR1 MGHDK, CDR2 SYGVNS. The trim removed 5 bases at V and 1 base at J, leaving 6 bases unmatched. The CDR3 sequence is CASSPQQGASYNEQFF. In DNA, the CDR3 is TGTGCCAGCAGTCCGCAACAGGGGGCTTCCTACAATGAGCAGTTCTTC.

This chain uses TRBV6-5 with TRBJ1-4; D might be TRBD1 (5 bases). The V and J ends lost 4 bases and 7 bases respectively, with 16 bases between them. The CDR3 loop spans 15 amino acids. The V gene's germline CDR1 is MNHEY and CDR2 SVGAGI. The CDR3 nucleotides are TGTGCCAGCAGTTCCCCGGGGCAAAGTCGTGAAAAACTGTTTTTT. It is translated as CASSSPGQSREKLFF.

The CDR3 here is CASSYGTGGREAFF. CDR3 DNA sequence: TGTGCCAGCAGTTACGGGACAGGGGGGAGGGAAGCTTTCTTT. This chain joins TRBV6-6 and TRBJ1-1, with TRBD1 identical over 11 bases. The CDR3 is 14 amino acids. Trimming removed 2 bases from V and 8 bases from J; junction bases left unmatched: 4. In germline, CDR1 is MNHNY, CDR2 SVGAGI (reference sequence).

This clone was detected only once. CDR3 amino acids: CASSARQRAPTDTQYF. The CDR3 DNA reads TGTGCCAGTAGTGCGCGACAGAGGGCCCCCACAGATACGCAGTATTTT. This chain connects TRBV19 to TRBJ2-3; D is tentatively TRBD1 or TRBD2 (5 bases each). Germline CDR1 LNHDA, CDR2 SQIVND (reference sequence). V was shortened by 5 bases and J by 2 bases, with 17 bases between the two germline ends. There are 16 residues in the CDR3.